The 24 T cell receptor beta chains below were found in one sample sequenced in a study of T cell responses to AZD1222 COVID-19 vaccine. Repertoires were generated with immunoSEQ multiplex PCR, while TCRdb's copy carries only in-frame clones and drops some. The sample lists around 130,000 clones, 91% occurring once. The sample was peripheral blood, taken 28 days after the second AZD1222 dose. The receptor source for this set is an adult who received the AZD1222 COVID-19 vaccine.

For the CDR3, the DNA is TGTGCCAGCAGCCAGGGAGGCTACGAGCAGTACGTC. Its protein product is CASSQGGYEQYV. The V and J genes are TRBV6-5 and TRBJ2-7, with D possibly TRBD2 on 6 matching bases. CDR3 length: 12 amino acids. Per germline, CDR1 MNHEY and CDR2 SVGAGI. Trimming pared 6 bases from V and 3 bases from J, leaving 9 bases between.

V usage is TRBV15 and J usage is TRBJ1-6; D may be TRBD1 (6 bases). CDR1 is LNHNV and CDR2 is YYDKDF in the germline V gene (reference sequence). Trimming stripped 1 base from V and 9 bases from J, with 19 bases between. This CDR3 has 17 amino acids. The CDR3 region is CATSRGMGGDMGSPLHF. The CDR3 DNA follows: TGTGCCACCAGCAGAGGAATGGGAGGGGACATGGGTTCACCCCTCCACTTT.

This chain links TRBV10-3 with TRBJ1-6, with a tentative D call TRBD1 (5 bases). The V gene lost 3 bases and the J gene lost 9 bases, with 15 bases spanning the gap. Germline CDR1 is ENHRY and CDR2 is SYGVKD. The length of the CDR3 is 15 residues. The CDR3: CAISDQSAGGSPLHF. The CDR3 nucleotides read TGTGCCATCAGTGACCAGTCCGCTGGGGGTTCACCCCTCCACTTT.

As DNA, the CDR3 is TGTGCCAGCAGCCATGCTGACAGGGGGCTCCTTTACACCTTC. It yields the protein CASSHADRGLLYTF. V usage is TRBV3-1 (or the pseudogene TRBV3-2) and J usage is TRBJ1-2; 10 positions agree with TRBD1. The V segment lost 3 bases and the J segment 11 bases; nucleotides outside the gene matches: 9. CDR1 and CDR2 (germline): LGHDT, YNNKEL (reference sequence). The CDR3 runs to 14 residues.

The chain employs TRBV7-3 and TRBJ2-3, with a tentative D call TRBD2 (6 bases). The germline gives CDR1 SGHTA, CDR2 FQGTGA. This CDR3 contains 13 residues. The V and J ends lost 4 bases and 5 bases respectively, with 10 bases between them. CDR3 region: CASSSPGGDTQYF. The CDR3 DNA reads TGTGCCAGCAGCTCCCCCGGGGGAGATACGCAGTATTTT. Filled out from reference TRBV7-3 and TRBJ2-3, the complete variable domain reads GAGVSQTPSNKVTEKGKYVELRCDPISGHTALYWYRQSLGQGPEFLIYFQGTGAADDSGLPNDRFFAVRPEGSVSTLKIQRTERGDSAVYLCASSSPGGDTQYFGPGTRLTVL.

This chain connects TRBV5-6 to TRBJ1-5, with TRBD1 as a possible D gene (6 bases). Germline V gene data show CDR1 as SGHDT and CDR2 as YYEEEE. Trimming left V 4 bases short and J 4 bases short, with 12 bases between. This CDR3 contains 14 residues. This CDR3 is CASSRGQDNQPQHF. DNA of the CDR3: TGTGCCAGCAGCCGGGGACAAGATAATCAGCCCCAGCATTTT.

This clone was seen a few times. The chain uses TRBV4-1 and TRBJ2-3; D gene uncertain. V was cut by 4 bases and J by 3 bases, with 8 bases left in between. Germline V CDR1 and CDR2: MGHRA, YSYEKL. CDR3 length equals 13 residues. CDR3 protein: CASSPAETDTQYF. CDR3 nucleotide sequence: TGCGCCAGCAGCCCTGCCGAGACAGATACGCAGTATTTT.

This CDR3 is CASSSSWNNQPQHF. CDR3 nucleotides: TGTGCCAGCAGCTCCTCCTGGAACAATCAGCCCCAGCATTTT. The chain employs TRBV7-2 and TRBJ1-5; D call uncertain. The V gene's germline CDR1 is SGHTA and CDR2 FQGNSA. This CDR3 is built from 14 residues. The V end lost 4 bases, the J end lost 3 bases, and 10 bases lay between the germline ends.

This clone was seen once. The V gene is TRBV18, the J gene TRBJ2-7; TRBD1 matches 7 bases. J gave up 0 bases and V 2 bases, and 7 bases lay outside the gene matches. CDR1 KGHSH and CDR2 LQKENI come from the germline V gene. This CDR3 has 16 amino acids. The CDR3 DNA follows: TGTGCCAGCTCACCAGCAGGGGGTTGGGACTCCTACGAGCAGTACTTC. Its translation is CASSPAGGWDSYEQYF.

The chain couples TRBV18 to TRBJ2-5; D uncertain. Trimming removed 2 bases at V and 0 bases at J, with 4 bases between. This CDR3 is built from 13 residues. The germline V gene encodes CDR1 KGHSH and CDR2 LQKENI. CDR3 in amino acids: CASSPNHQETQYF. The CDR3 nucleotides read TGTGCCAGCTCACCAAACCACCAAGAGACCCAGTACTTC.

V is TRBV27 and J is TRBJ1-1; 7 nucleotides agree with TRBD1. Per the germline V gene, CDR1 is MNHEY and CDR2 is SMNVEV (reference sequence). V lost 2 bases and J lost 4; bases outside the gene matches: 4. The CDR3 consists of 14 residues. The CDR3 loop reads CASSLQGGGTEAFF. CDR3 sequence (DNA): TGTGCCAGCAGTTTACAGGGGGGAGGCACTGAAGCTTTCTTT.

As DNA, the CDR3 is TGTGCCATCAGTGATACACGGTGGCCCTACGAGCAGTACTTC. Residues: CAISDTRWPYEQYF. V gene TRBV10-3 combines with J gene TRBJ2-7; D remains unclear. Germline V gives CDR1 ENHRY, CDR2 SYGVKD. V dropped 3 bases and J dropped 2 bases, with 11 bases sitting between them. The CDR3 covers 14 residues.

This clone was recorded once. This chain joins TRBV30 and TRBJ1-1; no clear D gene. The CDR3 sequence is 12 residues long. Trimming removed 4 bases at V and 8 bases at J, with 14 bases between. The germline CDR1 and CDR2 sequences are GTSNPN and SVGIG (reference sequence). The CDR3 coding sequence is TGTGCCTGGACCCAAGGACGGGCAGAAGCTTTCTTT. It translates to CAWTQGRAEAFF.

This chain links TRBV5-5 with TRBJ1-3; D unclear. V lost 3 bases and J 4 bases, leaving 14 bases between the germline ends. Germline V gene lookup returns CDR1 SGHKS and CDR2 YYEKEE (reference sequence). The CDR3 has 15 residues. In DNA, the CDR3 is TGTGCCAGCAGCTCCGGAGAAGTAACAGGAAACACCATATATTTT. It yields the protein CASSSGEVTGNTIYF.

The CDR3 DNA reads TGTGCCACAACTAGCAACGCCTACGAGCAGTACTTC. Protein sequence: CATTSNAYEQYF. The chain uses TRBV2 and TRBJ2-7; D might be TRBD2 (6 bases). V was shortened by 10 bases and J by 2 bases, with 12 bases between the two germline ends. CDR1 SNHLY and CDR2 FYNNEI come from the germline V gene. The CDR3 is made up of 12 amino acids.

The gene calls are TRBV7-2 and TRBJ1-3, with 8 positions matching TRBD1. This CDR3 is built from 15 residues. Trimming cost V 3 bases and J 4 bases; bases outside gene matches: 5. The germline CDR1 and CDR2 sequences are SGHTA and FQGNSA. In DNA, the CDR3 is TGTGCCAGCAGCTTGCAGGGGGCCTCAGGAAACACCATATATTTT. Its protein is CASSLQGASGNTIYF.

The CDR3 loop reads CASSHLASEAFF. CDR3 in DNA: TGTGCCAGCAGTCACCTGGCCTCTGAAGCTTTCTTT. This rearrangement joins TRBV3-1 (or the pseudogene TRBV3-2) to TRBJ1-1; D uncertain. V gave up 6 bases and J gave up 6 bases, with 11 bases separating them. Germline CDR1 reads LGHDT; CDR2 reads YNNKEL (reference sequence). The CDR3 has 12 residues.

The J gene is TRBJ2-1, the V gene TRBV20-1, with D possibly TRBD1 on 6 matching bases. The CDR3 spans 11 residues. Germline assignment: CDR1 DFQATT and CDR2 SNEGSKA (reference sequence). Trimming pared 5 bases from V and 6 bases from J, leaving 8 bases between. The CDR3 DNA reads TGCAGTGCTGGGGGCCTCAATGAGCAGTTCTTC. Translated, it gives CSAGGLNEQFF.

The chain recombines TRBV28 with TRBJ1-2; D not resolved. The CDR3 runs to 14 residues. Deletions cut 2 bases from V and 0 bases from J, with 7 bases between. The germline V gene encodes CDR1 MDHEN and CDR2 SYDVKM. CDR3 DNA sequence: TGTGCCAGCAGTTTACCAGCCACTAACTATGGCTACACCTTC. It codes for CASSLPATNYGYTF.

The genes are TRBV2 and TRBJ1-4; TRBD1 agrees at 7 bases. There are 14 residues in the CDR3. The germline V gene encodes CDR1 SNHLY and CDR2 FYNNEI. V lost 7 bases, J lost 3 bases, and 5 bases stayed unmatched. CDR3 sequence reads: CASTLGTANEKLFF. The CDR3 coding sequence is TGTGCCAGCACCTTAGGGACAGCTAATGAAAAACTGTTTTTT.

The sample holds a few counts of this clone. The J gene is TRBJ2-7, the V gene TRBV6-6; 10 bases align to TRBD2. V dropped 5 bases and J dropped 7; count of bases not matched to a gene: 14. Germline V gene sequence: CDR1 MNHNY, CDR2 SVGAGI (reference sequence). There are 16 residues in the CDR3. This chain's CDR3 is CASSHQGSGGYVEQYF. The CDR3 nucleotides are TGTGCCAGCAGTCACCAGGGTAGCGGGGGGTATGTAGAGCAGTACTTC.

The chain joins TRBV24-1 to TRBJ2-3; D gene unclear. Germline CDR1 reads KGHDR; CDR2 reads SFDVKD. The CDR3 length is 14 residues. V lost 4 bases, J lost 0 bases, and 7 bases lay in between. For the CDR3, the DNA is TGTGCCACCAGTGACCCGACTAGCACAGATACGCAGTATTTT. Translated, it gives CATSDPTSTDTQYF.

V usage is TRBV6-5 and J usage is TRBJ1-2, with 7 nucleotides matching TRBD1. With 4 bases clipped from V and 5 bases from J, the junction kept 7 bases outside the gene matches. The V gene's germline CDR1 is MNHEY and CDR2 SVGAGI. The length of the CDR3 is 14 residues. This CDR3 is CASSLNRDRYGYTF. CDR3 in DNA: TGTGCCAGCAGTTTAAACCGGGACAGATATGGCTACACCTTC.

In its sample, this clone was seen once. The CDR3 DNA reads as TGTGCCAGCAGCCGCATGGGAGGGAACACCGGGGAGCTGTTTTTT. Translating gives CASSRMGGNTGELFF. V is TRBV11-2 and J is TRBJ2-2, with D maybe TRBD2 (6 bases). Deletions cut 5 bases from V and 1 base from J, with 11 bases between. Germline-derived CDR1 and CDR2 are SGHAT and FQNNGV. This CDR3 is 15 amino acids long.